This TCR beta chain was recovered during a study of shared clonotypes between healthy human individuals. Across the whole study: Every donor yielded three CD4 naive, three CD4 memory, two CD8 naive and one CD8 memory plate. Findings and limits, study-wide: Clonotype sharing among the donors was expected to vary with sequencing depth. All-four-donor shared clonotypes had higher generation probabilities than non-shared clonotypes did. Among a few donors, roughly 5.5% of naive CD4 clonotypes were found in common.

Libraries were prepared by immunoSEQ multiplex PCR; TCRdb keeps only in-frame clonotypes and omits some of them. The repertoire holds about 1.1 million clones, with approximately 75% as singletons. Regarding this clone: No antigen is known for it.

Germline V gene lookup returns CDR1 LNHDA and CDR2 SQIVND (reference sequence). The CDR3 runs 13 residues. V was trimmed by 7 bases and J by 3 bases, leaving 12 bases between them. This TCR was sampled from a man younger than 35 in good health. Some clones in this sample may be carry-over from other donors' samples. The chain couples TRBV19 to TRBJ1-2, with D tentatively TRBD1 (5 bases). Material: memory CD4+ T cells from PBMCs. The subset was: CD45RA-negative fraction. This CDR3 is CASKPGVDYGYTF. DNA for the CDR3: TGTGCCAGTAAACCGGGGGTAGACTATGGCTACACCTTC.